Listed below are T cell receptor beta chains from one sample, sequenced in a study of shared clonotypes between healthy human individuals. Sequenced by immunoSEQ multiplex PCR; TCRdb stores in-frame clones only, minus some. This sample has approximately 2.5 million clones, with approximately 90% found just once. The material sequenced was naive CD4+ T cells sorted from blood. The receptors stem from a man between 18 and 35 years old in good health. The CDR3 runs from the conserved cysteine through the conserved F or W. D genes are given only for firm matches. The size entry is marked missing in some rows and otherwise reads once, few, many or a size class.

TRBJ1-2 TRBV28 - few TGTGCCAGCAGCTCTAACTATGGCTACACCTTC CASSSNYGYTF
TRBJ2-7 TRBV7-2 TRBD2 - TGTGCCAGCAGCTCCCCAACTAGCGGACCCTACGAGCAGTACTTC CASSSPTSGPYEQYF
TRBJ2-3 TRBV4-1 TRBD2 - TGCGCCAGCAGCCAAGAACCCGGACTAGGTGAAGATACGCAGTATTTT CASSQEPGLGEDTQYF
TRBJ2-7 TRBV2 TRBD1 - TGTGCCAGCAGTGACGGACAGGCCACCTACGAGCAGTACTTC CASSDGQATYEQYF
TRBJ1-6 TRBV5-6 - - TGTGCCAGCAGCTTGGGCCAGGTCTATAATTCACCCCTCCACTTT CASSLGQVYNSPLHF
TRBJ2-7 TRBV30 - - TGTGCCTGGACGGACTCCTACGAGCAGTACTTC CAWTDSYEQYF
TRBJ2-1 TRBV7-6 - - TGTGCCAGCAGCTTGTCGGCGGGGGCCCTTGCCGGTGAGCAGTTCTTC CASSLSAGALAGEQFF
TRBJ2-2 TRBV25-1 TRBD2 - TGTGCCAGCAGTGACGTCCGGGGGGACACCGGGGAGCTGTTTTTT CASSDVRGDTGELFF
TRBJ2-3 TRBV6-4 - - TGTGCCAGCAGTGATCGTACTGGCAGCACAGATACGCAGTATTTT CASSDRTGSTDTQYF
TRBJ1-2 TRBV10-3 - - TGTGCCATTACCCAACGGACCGGAGCAGACTACACCTTC CAITQRTGADYTF
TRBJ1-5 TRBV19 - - TGTGCCAGTAGCCCTCAATTCAATAGCAATCAGCCCCAGCATTTT CASSPQFNSNQPQHF
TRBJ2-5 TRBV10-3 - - TGTGCCATCAGGGTGACAGGCCAAGAGACCCAGTACTTC CAIRVTGQETQYF
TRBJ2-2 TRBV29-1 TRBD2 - TGCAGCGTCAAGGTGGCGGGAGGGGGGCCCGGGGAGCTGTTTTTT CSVKVAGGGPGELFF
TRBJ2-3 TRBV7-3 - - TGTGCCAGCAGCAACCGGGGGAGCACAGATACGCAGTATTTT CASSNRGSTDTQYF
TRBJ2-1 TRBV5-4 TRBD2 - TGTGCCAGCAGCTCTAGGACTAGCGGGGGGATTAGTGAGCAGTTCTTC CASSSRTSGGISEQFF
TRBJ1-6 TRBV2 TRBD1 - TGTGCCAGCAGTTCGGACAGGGTTAATTCACCCCTCCACTTT CASSSDRVNSPLHF
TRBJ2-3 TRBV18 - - TGTGCCAGCTCACCTTCATTAGAACAGGGAGGCACAGATACGCAGTATTTT CASSPSLEQGGTDTQYF
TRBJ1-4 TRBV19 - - TGTGCCACCTCCATGGTTCAAAATGAAAAACTGTTTTTT CATSMVQNEKLFF
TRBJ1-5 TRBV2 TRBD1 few TGTGCCAGCAGGCAGGGGGGGATGAGTCAGCCCCAGCATTTT CASRQGGMSQPQHF
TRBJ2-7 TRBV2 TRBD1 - TGTGCCAGCAGTGCCGGGACAGGGCGCCACGAGCAGTACTTC CASSAGTGRHEQYF
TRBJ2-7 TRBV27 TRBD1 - TGTGCCAGCAGCCTTGGACAGGGACAGGCCTACGAGCAGTACTTC CASSLGQGQAYEQYF
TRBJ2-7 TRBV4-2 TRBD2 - TGTGCCAGCAGCCCCGCAAGACTAGCGGATACCTACGAGCAGTACTTC CASSPARLADTYEQYF
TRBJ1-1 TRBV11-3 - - TGTGCCAGCAGCTTTAGAGGGGAAAACACTGAAGCTTTCTTT CASSFRGENTEAFF
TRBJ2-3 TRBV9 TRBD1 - TGTGCCAGCAGCGCGCCGGGACAGGGGAGCACAGATACGCAGTATTTT CASSAPGQGSTDTQYF
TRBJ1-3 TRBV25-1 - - TGTGCCAGCAGCCAAGGAAACACCATATATTTT CASSQGNTIYF
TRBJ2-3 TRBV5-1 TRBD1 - TGCGCCAGCAGCGACGAACGACAGGGGGCGGCAGATACGCAGTATTTT CASSDERQGAADTQYF
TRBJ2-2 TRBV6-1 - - TGTGCCAGCAGTGGGTTAAACACCGGGGAGCTGTTTTTT CASSGLNTGELFF
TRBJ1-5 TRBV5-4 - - TGTGCCAGCAGCTCAGGTGGGTTGGGCAATCAGCCCCAGCATTTT CASSSGGLGNQPQHF
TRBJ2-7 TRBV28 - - TGTGGATCAGGAGCGGGCAACTGCGAGCAGTACTTC CGSGAGNCEQYF
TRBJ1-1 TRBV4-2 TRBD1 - TGTGCCAGCAGCTTGGCGGACAGGACCATGTCCCACACTGAAGCTTTCTTT CASSLADRTMSHTEAFF
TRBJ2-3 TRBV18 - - TGTGCCAGCTCACCAGGTCACACAGATACGCAGTATTTT CASSPGHTDTQYF
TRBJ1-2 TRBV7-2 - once TGTGCCAGCAGCTTAGTTGAGGGGGGCTATGGCTACACCTTC CASSLVEGGYGYTF
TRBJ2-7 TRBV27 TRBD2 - TGTGCCAGCAGTCTGACTAGCGGGGTAATCTACGAGCAGTACTTC CASSLTSGVIYEQYF
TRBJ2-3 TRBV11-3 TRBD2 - TGTGCCAGCAGCTTATCCCACGGGAGGGCCGGAGATACGCAGTATTTT CASSLSHGRAGDTQYF
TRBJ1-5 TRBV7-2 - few TGTGCCAGCAGCTATAGACGGGAGGATCAGCCCCAGCATTTT CASSYRREDQPQHF
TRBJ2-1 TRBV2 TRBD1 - TGTGCCAGCAGAACAGGGGGTTGGGAGCAGTTCTTC CASRTGGWEQFF
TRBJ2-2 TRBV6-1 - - TGTGCCAGCAGTGAAACCTCGAAAGGGCCCGGGGAGCTGTTTTTT CASSETSKGPGELFF
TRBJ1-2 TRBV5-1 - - TGCGCCAGCAGCTTGACAGACAGCTACAACTATGGCTACACCTTC CASSLTDSYNYGYTF
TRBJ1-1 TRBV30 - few TGTGCCTGGAACCCGGGCCGATCTGAAGCTTTCTTT CAWNPGRSEAFF
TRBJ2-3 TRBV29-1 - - TGCAGCGTTGAGGTGGATACGCAGTATTTT CSVEVDTQYF
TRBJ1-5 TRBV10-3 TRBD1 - TGTGCCATCGGGGCGAGAGACAGGGAGATCGGTCAGCCCCAGCATTTT CAIGARDREIGQPQHF
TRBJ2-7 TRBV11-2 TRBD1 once TGTGCCAGCAGCTTAAATGAGGGGGCAGGGATCGGATTC CASSLNEGAGIGF
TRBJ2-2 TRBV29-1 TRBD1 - TGCAGCGTCGGGACAGGCAACACCGGGGAGCTGTTTTTT CSVGTGNTGELFF
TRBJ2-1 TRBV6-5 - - TGTGCCAGCAGTTCTCCCACTGGAAACAATGAGCAGTTCTTC CASSSPTGNNEQFF
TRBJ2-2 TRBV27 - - TGTGCCAGCAGGCGGGAGGGACAGGTCGGCACCGGGGAGCTGTTTTTT CASRREGQVGTGELFF
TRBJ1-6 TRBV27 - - TGTGCCAGCAGTCCTACTGACCTCTGGGGCCCCTATAATTCACCCCTCCACTTT CASSPTDLWGPYNSPLHF
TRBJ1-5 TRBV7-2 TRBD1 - TGTGCCAGCAGCGCGACAGGGGCCAATCAGCCCCAGCATTTT CASSATGANQPQHF
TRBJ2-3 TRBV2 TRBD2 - TGTGCCAGCAGTGAAGCGACTAGCGGGGTAACTAGCACAGATACGCAGTATTTT CASSEATSGVTSTDTQYF
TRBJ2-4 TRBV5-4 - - TGTGCCAGCAGCCCCGCGAAGGTCGGGAACATTCAGTACTTC CASSPAKVGNIQYF
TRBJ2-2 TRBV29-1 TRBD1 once TGCAGCGTTGGCCAGGGGGCGAACACCGGGGAGCTGTTTTTT CSVGQGANTGELFF
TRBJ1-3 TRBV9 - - TGTGCCAGCAGCCCCCGCGACGGAGGAAACACCATATATTTT CASSPRDGGNTIYF
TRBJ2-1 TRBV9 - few TGTGCCAGCAGCCTCGTGGGAGCCTCCTACAATGAGCAGTTCTTC CASSLVGASYNEQFF
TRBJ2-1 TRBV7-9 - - TGTGCCAGCAGCCACACAATGTCCCTGAATGAGCAGTTCTTC CASSHTMSLNEQFF
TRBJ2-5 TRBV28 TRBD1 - TGTGCCAGCAGCCAAGACAGGGGGCGATGCTACTTC CASSQDRGRCYF
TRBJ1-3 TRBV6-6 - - TGTGCCAGCAAAACGGGGGGCGCTGGAAACACCATATATTTT CASKTGGAGNTIYF
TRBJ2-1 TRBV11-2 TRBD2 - TGTGCCAGCAGCGCTAGCGGGCTCTCTTACAATGAGCAGTTCTTC CASSASGLSYNEQFF
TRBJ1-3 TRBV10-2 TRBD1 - TGCGCCAGCAGAGAGAGCGGGACAGGGGGAAACACCATATATTTT CASRESGTGGNTIYF
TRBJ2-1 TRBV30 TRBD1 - TGTGCCTGCTTGAGGGGGCGGTTCGCCTACAATGAGCAGTTCTTC CACLRGRFAYNEQFF
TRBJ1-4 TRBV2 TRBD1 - TGTGCCAGCAGTTTTGACAGGGGAGGTGAAAAACTGTTTTTT CASSFDRGGEKLFF
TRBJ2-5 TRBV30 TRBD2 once TGTGCCTGGAGCCAATGGGGTAGCGGGACCCAAGAGACCCAGTACTTC CAWSQWGSGTQETQYF